Listed here are 10 T cell receptor beta chains from one sample, sequenced in a study of spatial heterogeneity in lung cancer. One entry per CDR3 protein results from TCRdb running MiXCR on the 5' RACE reads. The data hold 75,000 or so distinct CDR3 sequences, with 8% observed a single time. The time point here: sample taken at primary tumor resection. The sequencing used PBMCs, collected at surgery. Receptor source: a male donor with early-stage non-small cell lung cancer.

This clonotype was picked up many times. The chain couples TRBV30 to TRBJ2-1; D is unclear. Germline lookup yields CDR1 GTSNPN and CDR2 SVGIG (reference sequence). V gave up 1 base and J gave up 7 bases, with 14 bases separating them. The CDR3 length is 14 residues. Here the CDR3 reads CAWSGSGIRNEQFF. The DNA for the CDR3 is TGTGCCTGGAGTGGGAGTGGGATAAGAAATGAGCAGTTCTTC.

The chain links TRBV25-1 to TRBJ2-7; TRBD1 matches at 9 bases. The CDR3 sequence is 16 residues long. Germline values: CDR1 MGHDK, CDR2 SYGVNS. J was trimmed by 1 base and V by 3 bases; bases with no gene match: 7. The CDR3 DNA reads TGTGCCAGCAGTGAGTCGGGACAGGGAGGATCCTACGAGCAGTACTTC. Translation: CASSESGQGGSYEQYF.

CDR3 region: CASSPTSGRGNEQFF. The CDR3 region has the DNA TGTGCCAGCAGCCCCACTAGCGGGAGGGGAAATGAGCAGTTCTTC. This rearrangement joins TRBV7-2 to TRBJ2-1, with 13 positions matching TRBD2. Germline CDR1 is SGHTA and CDR2 is FQGNSA. The CDR3 is 15 amino acids. The V segment lost 5 bases and the J segment 7 bases; nucleotides outside the gene matches: 5.

This sequence joins TRBV2 and TRBJ1-6, with TRBD1 matching over 7 bases. Unmatched junction bases numbered 6, after V lost 6 bases and J lost 7 bases. The CDR3 runs to 14 residues. The germline V gene encodes CDR1 SNHLY and CDR2 FYNNEI. In DNA, the CDR3 is TGTGCCAGCAGCCTGACAGGGAAAAATTCACCCCTCCACTTT. It is translated as CASSLTGKNSPLHF.

This clonotype was seen many times. The V call is TRBV6-6, the J call TRBJ2-5, with 8 bases that match TRBD2. The trim removed 5 bases at V and 2 bases at J, leaving 13 bases unmatched. Per the germline V gene, CDR1 is MNHNY and CDR2 is SVGAGI (reference sequence). This CDR3 is 17 amino acids long. This CDR3 is CASSPQAPGTRQETQYF. The DNA of the CDR3 is TGTGCCAGCAGTCCCCAAGCCCCCGGGACTAGGCAAGAGACCCAGTACTTC.

V gene TRBV6-5 combines with J gene TRBJ2-6; D is undetermined. This CDR3 region has 16 residues. Per the germline V gene, CDR1 is MNHEY and CDR2 is SVGAGI. V gave up 2 bases and J gave up 0 bases, with 8 bases separating them. The CDR3 protein is CASSYGSVSGANVLTF. The CDR3 nucleotides are TGTGCCAGCAGTTACGGGTCGGTCTCTGGGGCCAACGTCCTGACTTTC.

This clonotype was recorded many times. This chain connects TRBV12-3 or TRBV12-4 to TRBJ2-7; 7 bases agree with TRBD1. This CDR3 region has 14 residues. V lost 1 base and J lost 3; bases outside the gene matches: 3. CDR3 nucleotides: TGTGCCAGCAGTTTAGGGGGGACAGACTACGAGCAGTACTTC. This sequence encodes CASSLGGTDYEQYF.

On this clonotype itself: A much larger clone differs by one base, so this may be a read error. The chain has TRBV18 and TRBJ2-1; 8 bases agree with TRBD1. Germline V gene lookup returns CDR1 KGHSH and CDR2 LQKENI. CDR3 length equals 12 residues. In DNA form, the CDR3 reads TGTGTCAGCTCAGGACAGGGTAATGAGCAGTTCTTC. Translated: CVSSGQGNEQFF.

This clonotype occurred a few times. Written as DNA, the CDR3 is TGTGCCAGCAGCTTAGAGACCCAGTACTTC. Translation gives CASSLETQYF. V is TRBV7-9 and J is TRBJ2-5; D ambiguous. Trimming stripped 1 base from V and 6 bases from J, with 0 bases between. The germline CDR1 and CDR2 sequences are SEHNR and FQNEAQ (reference sequence). This CDR3 comprises 10 residues.

This clonotype was detected many times. The V and J genes are TRBV7-2 and TRBJ2-3; no reliable D call. Trimming stripped 7 bases from V and 2 bases from J, with 16 bases between. The germline CDR1 and CDR2 sequences are SGHTA and FQGNSA. CDR3 length: 15 residues. Here the CDR3 DNA reads TGTGCCAGCACCCTAGGACCCCTGTTCACAGATACGCAGTATTTT. Its translation is CASTLGPLFTDTQYF.